This T cell receptor beta chain was recorded in a study of regulatory T cells in long-lasting Graves disease. General study points: Sample size, which was small, may have reduced accuracy.

The time point is: persistent/refractory GD, antithyroid drugs over 5 years with positive TRAb. Isolated PBMC RNA provided the starting material for the TCR library. Nine milliliters of peripheral blood were taken and placed in EDTA tubes. HTBI primers from iRepertoire and Arm-PCR of CDR3 regions yielded the TCR beta libraries. Using its own MiXCR run on the multiplex PCR reads, TCRdb lists one record per CDR3 protein. Altogether 350,000 to 450,000 distinct CDR3 sequences are present, around 21% being singletons, with the ten largest covering around 20%. Comments on this clonotype: What it binds is unknown. Germline and junction disagree at one end, which may indicate a read error.

CDR1 is SNHLY, CDR2 FYNNEI, per germline. This CDR3 has 15 residues. The chain links TRBV2 to TRBJ2-7, with 8 positions matching TRBD2. The sequenced sample was peripheral blood mononuclear cells (PBMCs), obtained when the disease was refractory, from a patient treated with antithyroid drugs. The source of this sequence is a female donor with Graves disease. The chain's CDR3 is CASSFDPGLVYERYF. CDR3 bases: TGTGCCAGCAGTTTCGACCCGGGACTAGTCTACGAGCGGTACTTC.